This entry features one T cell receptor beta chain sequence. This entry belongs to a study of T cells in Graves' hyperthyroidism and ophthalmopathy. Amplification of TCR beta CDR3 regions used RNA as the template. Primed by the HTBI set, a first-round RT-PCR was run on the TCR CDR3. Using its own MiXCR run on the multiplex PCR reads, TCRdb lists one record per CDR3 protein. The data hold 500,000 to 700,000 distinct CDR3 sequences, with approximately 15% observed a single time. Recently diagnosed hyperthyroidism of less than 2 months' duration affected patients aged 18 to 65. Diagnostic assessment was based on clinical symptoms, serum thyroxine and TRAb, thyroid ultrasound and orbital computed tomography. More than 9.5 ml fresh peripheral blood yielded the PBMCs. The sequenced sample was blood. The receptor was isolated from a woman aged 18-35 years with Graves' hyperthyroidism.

As DNA, the CDR3 is TGTGCCAGCAGCTCCATATGGGGGCGGCAGGGGGTTACGTACTCTGGAAACACCATATATTTT. The encoded protein is CASSSIWGRQGVTYSGNTIYF. This chain connects TRBV5-8 to TRBJ1-3; TRBD1 matches 7 bases. CDR1 is SGHTS and CDR2 is YDEGEE in the germline V gene. V was pared by 3 bases and J by 0 bases, with 21 bases of the junction left unmatched. The CDR3 length is 21 residues.